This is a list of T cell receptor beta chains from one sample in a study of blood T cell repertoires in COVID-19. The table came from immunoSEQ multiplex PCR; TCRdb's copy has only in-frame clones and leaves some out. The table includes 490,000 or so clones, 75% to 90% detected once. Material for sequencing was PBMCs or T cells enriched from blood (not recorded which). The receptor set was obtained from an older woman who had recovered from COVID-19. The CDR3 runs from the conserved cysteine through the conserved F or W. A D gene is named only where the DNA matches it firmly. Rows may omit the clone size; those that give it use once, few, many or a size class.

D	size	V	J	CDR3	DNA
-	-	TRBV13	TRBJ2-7	CASSLGGRASYEQYF	TGTGCCAGCAGCTTAGGGGGCAGGGCCTCCTACGAGCAGTACTTC
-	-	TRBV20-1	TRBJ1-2	CSANGDYGYTF	TGCAGTGCTAATGGAGACTATGGCTACACCTTC
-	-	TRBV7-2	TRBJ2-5	CASSSQGQETQYF	TGTGCCAGCAGCTCCCAGGGTCAAGAGACCCAGTACTTC
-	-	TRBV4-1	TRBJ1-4	CASSQGRSNEKLFF	TGCGCCAGCAGCCAAGGGAGAAGTAATGAAAAACTGTTTTTT
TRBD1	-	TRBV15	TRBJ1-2	CATSRAPGQDGRGYTF	TGTGCCACCAGCAGAGCACCGGGACAGGATGGTCGTGGCTACACCTTC
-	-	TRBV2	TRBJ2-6	CASSEGRGANVLTF	TGTGCCAGCAGTGAAGGCAGAGGGGCCAACGTCCTGACTTTC
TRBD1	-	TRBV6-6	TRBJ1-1	CASSHKQGTPNTEAFF	TGTGCCAGCAGTCACAAACAGGGGACCCCCAACACTGAAGCTTTCTTT
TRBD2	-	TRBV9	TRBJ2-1	CASSLTSGGASYNEQFF	TGTGCCAGCAGCTTGACTAGCGGGGGGGCCTCCTACAATGAGCAGTTCTTC
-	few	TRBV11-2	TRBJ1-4	CASSLAIRGELFF	TGTGCCAGCAGCTTAGCAATACGGGGTGAACTGTTTTTT
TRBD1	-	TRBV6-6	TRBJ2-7	CASSNRGLGSYEQYF	TGTGCCAGCAGCAACAGGGGGCTTGGCTCCTACGAGCAGTACTTC
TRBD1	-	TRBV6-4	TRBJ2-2	CASSHGTGGTGELFF	TGTGCCAGCAGCCATGGGACAGGGGGAACCGGGGAGCTGTTTTTT
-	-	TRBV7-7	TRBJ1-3	CASSLAPRGTAGNTIYF	TGTGCCAGCAGCTTAGCCCCTCGGGGTACGGCTGGAAACACCATATATTTT
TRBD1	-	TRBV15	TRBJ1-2	CATSRKGQGLYGYTF	TGTGCCACCAGCAGAAAAGGACAGGGGCTATATGGCTACACCTTC
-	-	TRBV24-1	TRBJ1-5	CATSDPRSPNQPQHF	TGTGCCACCAGTGACCCCCGGTCCCCCAATCAGCCCCAGCATTTT
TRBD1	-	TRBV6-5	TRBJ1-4	CASSSKQGYEKLFF	TGTGCCAGCAGTTCCAAACAGGGGTATGAAAAACTGTTTTTT
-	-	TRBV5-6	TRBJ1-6	CASSSAGPESSPLHF	TGTGCCAGCAGCTCCGCGGGCCCAGAAAGTTCACCCCTCCACTTT
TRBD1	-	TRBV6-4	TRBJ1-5	CASSGQGPCNQPQHF	TGTGCCAGCAGCGGACAGGGGCCCTGCAATCAGCCCCAGCATTTT
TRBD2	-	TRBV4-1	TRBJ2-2	CASSSGLVFTGELFF	TGCGCCAGCAGCTCTGGACTAGTTTTCACCGGGGAGCTGTTTTTT
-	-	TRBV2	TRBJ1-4	CASSEAGTRGEKLFF	TGTGCCAGCAGTGAAGCCGGGACAAGGGGGGAAAAACTGTTTTTT
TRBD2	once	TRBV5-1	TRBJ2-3	CASSFSGVTSDTQYF	TGCGCCAGCAGCTTTAGCGGGGTAACGTCGGATACGCAGTATTTT
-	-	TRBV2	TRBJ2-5	CASSDQGQETQYF	TGTGCCAGCAGTGACCAGGGGCAAGAGACCCAGTACTTC
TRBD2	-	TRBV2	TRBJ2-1	CASILTAGGNNEQFF	TGTGCCAGCATCCTAACAGCGGGGGGGAACAATGAGCAGTTCTTC
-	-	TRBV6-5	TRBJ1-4	CASVGDSNEKLFF	TGTGCCAGCGTGGGGGACTCTAATGAAAAACTGTTTTTT
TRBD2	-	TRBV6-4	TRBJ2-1	CASSGRAGGPYNEQFF	TGTGCCAGCAGTGGTAGGGCGGGGGGACCTTACAATGAGCAGTTCTTC
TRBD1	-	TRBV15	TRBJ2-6	CATSRGDRRSTANVLTF	TGTGCCACCAGCAGAGGGGACAGGCGGTCGACAGCCAACGTCCTGACTTTC
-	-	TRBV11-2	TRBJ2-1	CASSLGDYNEQFF	TGTGCCAGCAGCTTGGGAGATTACAATGAGCAGTTCTTC
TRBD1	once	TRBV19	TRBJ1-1	CASKGATGFFEAFF	TGTGCCAGTAAGGGGGCGACAGGGTTTTTTGAAGCTTTCTTT
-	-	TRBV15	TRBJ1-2	CATSRDGGARYGYTF	TGTGCCACCAGCAGAGATGGGGGGGCGCGTTATGGCTACACCTTC
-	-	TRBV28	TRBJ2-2	CASIQLDTGELFF	TGTGCCAGCATTCAGTTGGACACCGGGGAGCTGTTTTTT
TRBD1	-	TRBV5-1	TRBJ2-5	CASSPTTGEETQYF	TGCGCCAGCAGCCCCACGACAGGGGAAGAGACCCAGTACTTC
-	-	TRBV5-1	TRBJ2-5	CASSPGQPEGTQYF	TGCGCCAGCAGCCCTGGGCAACCCGAGGGGACCCAGTACTTC